The 5 T cell receptor beta chains below come from one sample, sequenced in a study of OX40 agonist ivuxolimab in advanced cancers. Receptors were amplified or captured by the immunoSEQ multiplex PCR assay. TCRdb obtained this table from immuneACCESS and retained in-frame rearrangements with V and J assigned. These tables miss some clones; where compared with another copy, unresolved V genes account for less than half of the shortfall, and the remainder is unexplained. The sample profile shows more than 95,000 clones; roughly 90% of them were found once. Of the sample, approximately 0.32% is held by the ten largest clones. This material consisted of CD4+ or CD8+ T cells sorted from blood, taken in a trial of the OX40 agonist ivuxolimab. The receptor source for this set is an adult with an advanced solid tumor such as melanoma, head and neck, liver or kidney cancer.

The rearrangement links TRBV7-2 to TRBJ1-2, with D perhaps TRBD1 (6 bases). This CDR3 is built from 13 residues. Trimming stripped 3 bases from V and 4 bases from J, with 9 bases between. The germline gives CDR1 SGHTA, CDR2 FQGNSA. In DNA, the CDR3 is TGTGCCAGCAGCTTTGGACAGACCTATGGCTACACCTTC. This codes for CASSFGQTYGYTF.

The V call is TRBV6-5, the J call TRBJ2-3; D might be TRBD1 or TRBD2, each matching 6 bases. The germline V gene encodes CDR1 MNHEY and CDR2 SVGAGI. There are 15 residues in the CDR3. Between the trimmed V and J ends, which lost 6 bases and 4 bases, there was a span of 17 bases. The CDR3 nucleotides are TGTGCCAGCAGCGTAAACGGGGGCTCCCCAGATACGCAGTATTTT. Translated, it gives CASSVNGGSPDTQYF.

This clone was detected only once. The CDR3 here is CASSSRSYEQYF. The CDR3 DNA follows: TGTGCCAGCAGTTCCCGCTCCTACGAGCAGTACTTC. This chain links TRBV27 with TRBJ2-7; unclear D gene. Germline loops: CDR1 MNHEY, CDR2 SMNVEV (reference sequence). This CDR3 comprises 12 residues. V was trimmed by 4 bases and J by 0 bases, leaving 4 bases between them.

There are a few counts of this clone. The chain couples TRBV6-5 to TRBJ1-1; 7 bases match TRBD1. The V and J ends lost 5 bases and 3 bases, in that order; junction bases with no gene match: 6. CDR3 size: 14 residues. In germline, CDR1 is MNHEY, CDR2 SVGAGI. Here the CDR3 DNA reads TGTGCCAGCAGTCCCAGGGGGTTGTACACTGAAGCTTTCTTT. Its protein product is CASSPRGLYTEAFF.

The chain uses TRBV6-1 and TRBJ1-1, with 7 nucleotides matching TRBD1. The CDR3 has 15 amino acids. The germline V gene has CDR1 MNHNS and CDR2 SASEGT. Losses at the gene ends were 7 bases for V and 2 bases for J; bases not matched to a gene: 10. CDR3 amino acids: CASTSIRTGNTEAFF. As DNA, the CDR3 is TGTGCCAGCACCTCGATAAGGACAGGAAACACTGAAGCTTTCTTT.